Listed here is a single T cell receptor (beta chain). Its antigen is unknown. The PCR had 60 Vbeta and 13 Jbeta primers. Method: immunoSEQ multiplex PCR; TCRdb's copy keeps in-frame clones and lacks some. The table shows over 100,000 clones, with around three fifths occurring only once. J gave up 10 bases and V 6 bases, and 10 bases lay outside the gene matches. CDR1 is MNHNS and CDR2 is SASEGT in the germline V gene. This CDR3 region has 15 residues. The data derive from a study of cytomegalovirus exposure and HLA in healthy donors. Whole-study context: Earlier results showed roughly 120 million unique TCR beta sequences derived from about 179 million T cells. Whole-study findings and limits: The study designated 150 or so TCR beta chains cytomegalovirus-associated. Among the most significant clusters, several appeared linked to common viral pathogens in a later analysis.

Sequencing was carried out using PBMCs. J is TRBJ1-6 and V is TRBV6-1, with 9 positions matching TRBD1. This sequence was found in a woman between 40 and 50 years old in good health and CMV-seronegative. Here the CDR3 DNA reads TGTGCCAGCAGAGAAATACAGGGGGCTGGGTCACCCCTCCACTTT. Amino acids: CASREIQGAGSPLHF.